The 25 T cell receptor beta chains reported below all come from one sample, sequenced in a study of control samples from healthy donors and cancer patients. Data came from immunoSEQ multiplex PCR; TCRdb stores just in-frame clones and leaves some out. The sample records roughly 150,000 clones, approximately 93% being singletons. Sequencing was done on a sample of blood. These receptors were obtained from a man between 18 and 35 years old in good health.

This clone came up once. The chain recombines TRBV30 with TRBJ2-7; the D gene is possibly TRBD2 (5 bases). The CDR3 has 13 amino acids. In germline, CDR1 is GTSNPN, CDR2 SVGIG (reference sequence). With 0 bases removed from V and 7 bases from J, the gap between germline ends came to 13 bases. CDR3 in amino acids: CAWSVAGGREQYF. DNA for the CDR3: TGTGCCTGGAGTGTTGCCGGAGGAAGGGAGCAGTACTTC.

This chain's CDR3 is CASSSSGTPNNEQFF. The CDR3 nucleotides read TGTGCCAGCAGCTCCAGCGGGACGCCAAACAATGAGCAGTTCTTC. The genes are TRBV7-6 and TRBJ2-1; 7 bases align to TRBD2. V shed 4 bases, J shed 5 bases, and the junction held 8 bases outside the gene matches. The CDR3 covers 15 residues. Germline CDR1 SGHVS, CDR2 FNYEAQ.

V and J are TRBV4-3 and TRBJ2-3; D not resolved. The V gene's germline CDR1 is LGHNA and CDR2 YSLEER. The CDR3 spans 14 residues. V lost 0 bases and J 4 bases, leaving 8 bases between the germline ends. CDR3 residues: CASSQEMGPDTQYF. CDR3 sequence (DNA): TGCGCCAGCAGCCAAGAGATGGGCCCAGATACGCAGTATTTT.

The V call is TRBV15, the J call TRBJ1-1, with D uncertain. CDR3 size: 13 residues. Germline V gene lookup returns CDR1 LNHNV and CDR2 YYDKDF (reference sequence). Trimming shortened V by 3 bases and J by 0 bases, and 5 bases separated the two germline ends. CDR3 coding DNA: TGTGCCACCAGCAGCTACCTGAACACTGAAGCTTTCTTT. Its protein product is CATSSYLNTEAFF. Combining the CDR3 with reference TRBV15 and TRBJ1-1 gives the whole variable domain DAMVIQNPRYQVTQFGKPVTLSCSQTLNHNVMYWYQQKSSQAPKLLFHYYDKDFNNEADTPDNFQSRRPNTSFCFLDIRSPGLGDTAMYLCATSSYLNTEAFFGQGTRLTVV.

V gene TRBV4-3 combines with J gene TRBJ2-7, with 8 bases identical to TRBD2. The V gene's germline CDR1 is LGHNA and CDR2 YSLEER. With V trimmed by 0 bases and J by 1 base, 8 bases remained unmatched. This CDR3 comprises 17 residues. The CDR3 DNA is TGCGCCAGCAGCCAAGATCGGCTGGCGGGAGGTTCCTACGAGCAGTACTTC. It specifies CASSQDRLAGGSYEQYF.

The chain links TRBV13 to TRBJ1-4; unclear D gene. The CDR3 sequence is 11 residues long. CDR1 and CDR2 from the germline V gene are PRHDT and FYEKMQ (reference sequence). V lost 2 bases to trimming and J lost 5 bases, with 0 bases between them. CDR3 in DNA: TGTGCCAGCAGCTTAAATGAAAAACTGTTTTTT. It codes for CASSLNEKLFF.

This clone appeared once. The CDR3, as DNA: TGTGCCAGCAGCTTTTTCAGGGTATGGACAGATACGCAGTATTTT. Its translation is CASSFFRVWTDTQYF. The chain has TRBV7-9 and TRBJ2-3, with TRBD1 as a possible D gene (5 bases). From germline, CDR1 is SEHNR and CDR2 FQNEAQ (reference sequence). This CDR3 is built from 15 residues. V was clipped by 3 bases and J by 3 bases, with 13 bases between them.

The chain employs TRBV5-1 and TRBJ2-2, with no clear D. Deletions cut 0 bases from V and 0 bases from J, with 12 bases between. From germline, CDR1 is SGHRS and CDR2 YFSETQ. This CDR3 contains 17 residues. The CDR3 protein is CASSLDSTVANTGELFF. As DNA, the CDR3 is TGCGCCAGCAGCTTGGACTCGACCGTCGCGAACACCGGGGAGCTGTTTTTT.

In this sample, this clone turned up a few times. CDR3 bases: TGTGCCAGCAGCGGATGGGATGGCGGAGACAGGACTTATGGCTACACCTTC. It yields the protein CASSGWDGGDRTYGYTF. This sequence joins TRBV9 and TRBJ1-2, with D perhaps TRBD1 (6 bases). Germline V lookup: CDR1 SGDLS, CDR2 YYNGEE. The V end was cut by 3 bases, the J end by 5 bases, with 23 bases between. The CDR3 is 17 residues long.

The rearrangement joins TRBV27 to TRBJ2-3, with D perhaps TRBD2 (6 bases). V lost 3 bases and J 5 bases, leaving 12 bases between the germline ends. The germline V gene encodes CDR1 MNHEY and CDR2 SMNVEV (reference sequence). The CDR3 is made up of 14 amino acids. DNA for the CDR3: TGTGCCAGCAGTTTTATCGGGAGTGAAGATACGCAGTATTTT. Amino acid sequence: CASSFIGSEDTQYF.

This clone was recorded once. V and J are TRBV6-5 and TRBJ1-2, with D hard to call. V was cut by 2 bases and J by 6 bases, with 16 bases left in between. CDR3 length equals 15 residues. From germline, CDR1 is MNHEY and CDR2 SVGAGI. The CDR3 DNA reads as TGTGCCAGCAGTTACCGCCCTCCCGATAGCAATGGCTACACCTTC. Encoded protein: CASSYRPPDSNGYTF.

This chain connects TRBV11-1 to TRBJ1-4, with 10 bases matching TRBD1. The germline V gene has CDR1 SGHAT and CDR2 FQDESV (reference sequence). V lost 5 bases, J lost 5 bases, and 2 bases stayed unmatched. This CDR3 is 14 amino acids long. CDR3 nucleotide sequence: TGTGCCAGCAGCCTGGGACAGGGGAATGAAAAACTGTTTTTT. This gives the protein CASSLGQGNEKLFF.

V is TRBV3-1 (or the pseudogene TRBV3-2) and J is TRBJ1-4; TRBD1 aligns across 7 bases. The CDR3 has 16 residues. V shed 1 base and J 1 base; nucleotides not matched to a gene: 3. Germline V gives CDR1 LGHDT, CDR2 YNNKEL (reference sequence). The CDR3 loop is CASSQGTGITNEKLFF. The DNA of the CDR3 is TGTGCCAGCAGCCAAGGGACAGGTATAACTAATGAAAAACTGTTTTTT.

The CDR3 nucleotides read TGTGCCAGCAGCGTAGGGGACAGGGTTTTTAACCCAGATACGCAGTATTTT. This sequence encodes CASSVGDRVFNPDTQYF. V gene TRBV9 combines with J gene TRBJ2-3, with 9 bases matching TRBD1. CDR1 and CDR2 (germline): SGDLS, YYNGEE. The CDR3 runs 17 residues. The V and J ends lost 0 bases and 4 bases, in that order; junction bases with no gene match: 9.

The chain links TRBV28 to TRBJ1-5; 7 bases align to TRBD1. The CDR3 extends over 15 amino acids. J was trimmed by 4 bases and V by 5 bases; bases with no gene match: 8. Germline-derived CDR1 and CDR2 are MDHEN and SYDVKM. CDR3 sequence (DNA): TGTGCCAGCAGTCAGTGGACAGGAAAAAATCAGCCCCAGCATTTT. Translated, it gives CASSQWTGKNQPQHF.

This chain links TRBV2 with TRBJ2-1; D unclear. V was cut by 0 bases and J by 2 bases, with 11 bases left in between. The CDR3 loop spans 16 amino acids. Germline V CDR1 and CDR2: SNHLY, FYNNEI. Here the CDR3 DNA reads TGTGCCAGCAGTGAAGCGCCTCGGCTAGCCTACAATGAGCAGTTCTTC. Protein sequence: CASSEAPRLAYNEQFF.

The rearrangement joins TRBV28 to TRBJ1-1; D not certain. The CDR3 runs to 14 residues. The V end was cut by 5 bases, the J end by 1 base, with 11 bases between. CDR1 and CDR2 from the germline V gene are MDHEN and SYDVKM. The CDR3 region is CASSPWTENTEAFF. CDR3 in DNA: TGTGCCAGCAGTCCTTGGACGGAGAACACTGAAGCTTTCTTT.

The chain has TRBV9 and TRBJ1-3; D is ambiguous. V gave up 0 bases and J gave up 0 bases, with 7 bases separating them. Per the germline V gene, CDR1 is SGDLS and CDR2 is YYNGEE. The CDR3 runs to 15 residues. Here the CDR3 reads CASSVEGYSGNTIYF. CDR3 DNA: TGTGCCAGCAGCGTAGAAGGGTACTCTGGAAACACCATATATTTT.

This chain uses TRBV11-2 with TRBJ1-2, with D tentatively TRBD1 (6 bases). Germline lookup yields CDR1 SGHAT and CDR2 FQNNGV. The ends were cut back, 5 bases at V and 4 bases at J, with 14 bases in the middle. There are 14 residues in the CDR3. The CDR3 region is CASSPGGLSYGYTF. The CDR3 DNA reads as TGTGCCAGCAGCCCCGGGGGGCTCAGCTATGGCTACACCTTC.

This clone was counted only a few times. The rearrangement links TRBV28 to TRBJ1-1; a weak D match, TRBD1 (6 bases). V gave up 3 bases and J gave up 8 bases, with 13 bases separating them. The CDR3 consists of 13 residues. In germline, CDR1 is MDHEN, CDR2 SYDVKM. CDR3 sequence reads: CASSLRGAVEAFF. Written as DNA, the CDR3 is TGTGCCAGCAGTTTGAGGGGGGCAGTGGAAGCTTTCTTT.

The CDR3 sequence: CASSSRGVFSYEQYF. The CDR3, as DNA: TGTGCCAGCAGCTCCCGGGGGGTATTTTCGTACGAGCAGTACTTC. V gene TRBV6-5 combines with J gene TRBJ2-7; 7 bases agree with TRBD2. This CDR3 is 15 amino acids long. Germline V gives CDR1 MNHEY, CDR2 SVGAGI. The V and J ends lost 6 bases and 4 bases, in that order; junction bases with no gene match: 12.

The chain is built from TRBV21-1 and TRBJ2-5; TRBD2, as called in the table, went unchecked against the DNA. TRBV21-1 is deemed a pseudogene. CDR3 length: 17 residues. The DNA for the CDR3 is TGTGCCACCGCTGGTTGTCAAAGCGGGGGGTTTTCGGAGACCCAGTACTTC. This translates into CATAGCQSGGFSETQYF.

V and J are TRBV5-5 and TRBJ2-1; 10 nucleotides match TRBD2. The CDR3 sequence is 20 residues long. The germline V gene encodes CDR1 SGHKS and CDR2 YYEKEE (reference sequence). Germline trimming cut 4 bases from V and 0 bases from J; bases unmatched to any gene: 16. The CDR3 loop is CASSSPSGTSALSSYNEQFF. Here the CDR3 DNA reads TGTGCCAGCAGCAGCCCCTCCGGGACTAGCGCCTTAAGCTCCTACAATGAGCAGTTCTTC. Filled out from reference TRBV5-5 and TRBJ2-1, the complete variable domain reads DAGVTQSPTHLIKTRGQQVTLRCSPISGHKSVSWYQQVLGQGPQFIFQYYEKEERGRGNFPDRFSARQFPNYSSELNVNALLLGDSALYLCASSSPSGTSALSSYNEQFFGPGTRLTVL.

The chain uses TRBV19 and TRBJ1-1, with D perhaps TRBD1 (5 bases). V was shortened by 5 bases and J by 5 bases, with 15 bases between the two germline ends. The germline V gene encodes CDR1 LNHDA and CDR2 SQIVND (reference sequence). The CDR3 contains 14 residues. CDR3: CASSGDGRFTEAFF. The CDR3 DNA follows: TGTGCCAGTAGTGGGGACGGACGATTTACTGAAGCTTTCTTT.

The chain recombines TRBV4-1 with TRBJ1-2; D not certain. V lost 5 bases, J lost 3 bases, and 7 bases lay in between. The CDR3 extends over 12 amino acids. The germline CDR1 and CDR2 sequences are MGHRA and YSYEKL. DNA of the CDR3: TGCGCCAGCAGCTCTGGGGACTATGGCTACACCTTC. This gives the protein CASSSGDYGYTF.